The clone carrying this TCR beta chain appeared a few times. V trimming: 3 bases; J trimming: 4 bases; junction bases outside the gene matches: 8. Germline V lookup: CDR1 DFQATT, CDR2 SNEGSKA (reference sequence). CDR3 length: 15 residues. The table came from immunoSEQ multiplex PCR; TCRdb's copy has only in-frame clones and leaves some out. This sample has 390,000 or so clones, with 90% found just once. This specimen belongs to a study of blood T cell repertoires in COVID-19. Study overall: Sample material is recorded as cDNA or gDNA derived from T cells, B-cell-depleted T cells, or PBMCs.

This chain connects TRBV20-1 to TRBJ2-5; 10 nucleotides match TRBD2. Specimen: peripheral blood. This clonotype was sampled from a young man with active or convalescent COVID-19. The CDR3 nucleotides read TGCAGTGCTAGTCTAGCGGGAGCGCGGATAGAGACCCAGTACTTC. It yields the protein CSASLAGARIETQYF.